This record covers a single T cell receptor beta chain. This receptor's antigen is unknown. Per-nucleotide qualities are absent, and no much larger clonotype sits a single base away. TCR CDR3 regions were amplified from genomic DNA by multiplex PCR using the deep immunoSEQ assay. Extracted genomic DNA from each cell subset was distributed evenly across all wells of several immunoSEQ 96-well plates, and each plate was treated as a replicate. Each replicate PCR for sorted subsets received about 210 ng genomic DNA, equal to roughly 33,000 T cell genomes. The purified libraries were quantified using a Qubit 3.0 fluorometer, sized with a Bioanalyzer 2100, and then quantified again using the KAPA Library Quantification kit. Every immunoSEQ 96-well plate was sequenced on a separate single-read 150-cycle Illumina NextSeq 550 flow cell. The authors' pipeline ran thus. Because the immunoSEQ output held only junctional sequences and lacked quality scores, the filtering could not match the filtering applied to full-length reads. Sequences were annotated with PyIR, a Python wrapper for IgBLAST v1.9, using IMGT germline references to assign V/J genes and CDR3. Any read was removed if the V/J assignment was weak (E-value above 1e-6), the CDR3 was missing, or the read contained stop codons, out-of-frame junctions, or ambiguous translated residues. V3J clonotypes were defined as sequences sharing an identical inferred V gene, J gene, and CDR3 amino acid sequence. To compute the percentage overlap between repertoires, the number of shared unique clonotypes was divided by the size of the smaller repertoire. Richness of each repertoire was evaluated using RTK rarefaction, the Chao1 estimator, and Recon v2.1 estimates of unobserved clonotypes. Generation probabilities were computed with OLGA for all TCRbeta clonotypes obtained by the gDNA method from four donors. TCRdb mirrors the immuneACCESS table, restricted to in-frame sequences. Some clones are absent from its copies; in checked studies, under half trace to an unresolved V gene, and the reason for the others is unknown. The D gene and trimming were derived from the DNA, and the V and J assignments and clone size from that table. The sample profile shows about 380,000 clones; 95% to 97% of them were found once. 0.32% of the sample is taken by the ten largest.

This sample was included in a study of shared clonotypes between healthy human individuals (dated by TCRdb to 2020 to 2021). At the level of the whole study: The cohort comprised a couple of women and a few men aged 18 to 49 years. Per donor, three plates each were used for CD4 naive and CD4 memory, two for CD8 naive, and one for CD8 memory. Leukapheresis yielded between about 0.85 and 10 billion PBMCs per donor. Different laboratories and diverse techniques were used to prepare libraries and sequence TCR repertoires, to increase sequencing depth and limit assay-specific biases. To estimate repertoire size and how much clonotype sharing occurs between individuals, the study deeply sequenced the blood TCR repertoires of a handful of healthy adults. Results the study describes overall, beyond this receptor: Pairwise subsampling led to the expectation that sequencing depth would affect the degree of clonotype sharing among donors. Rarefaction of sorted-subset datasets indicated incomplete sequencing despite the large sequencing depth. Only blood was sampled, and tissue TCR repertoires likely differ from those in blood. Because the study included only a small number of donors, the genetic and exposure-history diversity represented was limited. Larger estimated clonotype richness was generally found for naive subsets than for memory subsets. Sharing across a few donors was observed for approximately 5% of naive CD4, 3% to 4% of naive CD8, about 2.3% of memory CD4, and less than 0.45% of memory CD8 clonotypes. Compared with non-shared clonotypes, the clonotypes found in all four sorted-subset donors had higher generation probabilities.

Per the germline V gene, SGHNT is the CDR1 and YENEEA is the CDR2. At the junction V is shortened by 3 bases and J by 6 bases, with 7 bases in between. The CDR3 sequence holds 12 residues, the cysteine and phenylalanine included. Of all the DNA, just the CDR3 is kept, 36 bases in frame from base 1. The donors were healthy, HIV-negative adults who had no recently reported acute infections or vaccinations. Only Caucasian adults living in Nashville, Tennessee, USA were represented among the donors. CD8 memory samples consisted of magnetically selected CD45RO+ cells combined with CCR7-negative CD45RA+ effector memory (TemRA) cells. Blood was obtained by leukapheresis, after which PBMCs were separated by Ficoll-Histopaque density gradient centrifugation and cryopreserved in liquid nitrogen vapor phase. Analytical flow cytometry was used to check the purity and quantity of each magnetically sorted T cell population. Genomic DNA was isolated from each sorted fraction and quantified by UV absorbance on a Nanodrop 2000c.

The sample was memory CD8+ T cells sorted from blood. In light of the paper, this sample's cell subset or site label describes: CD45RO+ cells pooled with CCR7-negative TemRA cells. The chain was built from TRBV11-3 and TRBJ2-3, with no confident D gene call. The receptor's source is a man younger than 40 in good health. The nucleotides are TGTGCCAGCAGCTTGGTGGGGGATACGCAGTATTTT. It translates to CASSLVGDTQYF.